These 13 T cell receptor beta chains were all obtained from the same sample, sequenced in a study of cytomegalovirus exposure and HLA in healthy donors. Primers: 60 Vbeta forward and 13 Jbeta reverse. Only in-frame clones appear in the TCRdb table, and some are missing; sequencing was by immunoSEQ multiplex PCR. The sample lists tens of thousands of clones, about a tenth occurring once. Sequenced input: PBMCs. The receptors derive from a man in his 60s in good health and CMV-seropositive.

This clone was observed a few times. This chain joins TRBV10-1 and TRBJ1-6, with D maybe TRBD1 (6 bases). V lost 1 base, J lost 7 bases, and 11 bases lay in between. The length of the CDR3 is 15 residues. Germline V gives CDR1 WNHNN, CDR2 SYGVQD (reference sequence). CDR3 protein: CASSEFTGSNSPLHF. DNA for the CDR3: TGCGCCAGCAGTGAGTTTACAGGGTCAAATTCACCCCTCCACTTT.

V is TRBV30 and J is TRBJ2-2, with D maybe TRBD1 (6 bases). The CDR3 has 14 residues. The V end lost 5 bases, the J end lost 0 bases, and 10 bases lay between the germline ends. From germline, CDR1 is GTSNPN and CDR2 SVGIG (reference sequence). The CDR3 spells CAWGGHPNTGELFF. The CDR3 region has the DNA TGTGCCTGGGGGGGACACCCGAACACCGGGGAGCTGTTTTTT.

This CDR3 is CAISEGPRTDTQYF. CDR3 nucleotides: TGTGCCATCAGTGAGGGGCCCAGGACAGATACGCAGTATTTT. The J gene is TRBJ2-3, the V gene TRBV10-3; D remains ambiguous. Germline CDR1 is ENHRY and CDR2 is SYGVKD. This CDR3 is 14 amino acids long. V dropped 2 bases and J dropped 3 bases, with 9 bases sitting between them.

The chain employs TRBV4-1 and TRBJ2-7; 9 bases match TRBD2. V dropped 6 bases and J dropped 5; count of bases not matched to a gene: 5. This CDR3 is 13 amino acids long. Germline V lookup: CDR1 MGHRA, CDR2 YSYEKL. DNA of the CDR3: TGCGCCAGCAGGCCCGGGACTAGCAACGAGCAGTACTTC. Translating it yields CASRPGTSNEQYF.

Only a few counts were recorded for this clone. The chain couples TRBV15 to TRBJ1-1; maybe TRBD1 (5 bases). The CDR3 spans 14 residues. Deletions cut 3 bases from V and 6 bases from J, with 14 bases between. Germline lookup yields CDR1 LNHNV and CDR2 YYDKDF (reference sequence). CDR3 in amino acids: CATSSRRQGSEAFF. The CDR3 bases are TGTGCCACCAGCAGCCGCCGCCAGGGATCTGAAGCTTTCTTT.

In its sample, this clone was seen a few times. The CDR3 ends on some other residue instead of the conserved phenylalanine or tryptophan, so this is likely a read error. This sequence joins TRBV4-1 and TRBJ1-2, with a weak D call TRBD1 (5 bases). The germline CDR1 and CDR2 sequences are MGHRA and YSYEKL. The CDR3 runs to 16 residues. CDR3 in amino acids: CDSSSSWAGLGYGYTL. In DNA, the CDR3 is TGCGACAGCAGCTCAAGTTGGGCAGGGCTAGGATATGGCTACACCTTA.

CDR3 protein: CAWSALYEQYF. CDR3 nucleotides: TGTGCCTGGTCTGCGCTATACGAGCAGTACTTC. This rearrangement joins TRBV30 to TRBJ2-7; D is undetermined. Looked up from germline, CDR1 is GTSNPN and CDR2 is SVGIG (reference sequence). CDR3 length equals 11 residues. The germline V and J ends were trimmed by 5 bases and 4 bases, with 9 bases remaining between them.

This clone was seen only a few times. In DNA form, the CDR3 reads TGTGCCAGCAGCTTAGAAGCCTTGGTAAGGGAGGGAGAGCAGTTCTTC. Protein sequence: CASSLEALVREGEQFF. This sequence joins TRBV7-2 and TRBJ2-1, with 7 bases aligning to TRBD2. This CDR3 contains 16 residues. The ends lost 1 base at V and 10 bases at J; junction bases unmatched: 13. Germline CDR1 SGHTA, CDR2 FQGNSA.

The gene calls are TRBV4-1 and TRBJ1-3, with 8 positions matching TRBD1. Germline V gene lookup returns CDR1 MGHRA and CDR2 YSYEKL. V gave up 2 bases and J gave up 3 bases; unmatched junction bases: 3. The CDR3 sequence is 15 residues long. The CDR3 DNA reads TGCGCCAGCAGCCAAAGGGGACAGGATGGAAACACCATATATTTT. Encoded protein: CASSQRGQDGNTIYF.

The chain combines TRBV19 with TRBJ2-7, with TRBD2 matching 10 bases. The CDR3 totals 12 residues. V was clipped by 8 bases and J by 4 bases; unmatched bases: 2. Germline CDR1 and CDR2: LNHDA and SQIVND (reference sequence). The CDR3, as DNA: TGTGCCAGTTCGACTAGCGGGTACGAGCAGTACTTC. It codes for CASSTSGYEQYF.

J is TRBJ2-3 and V is TRBV27, with TRBD2 matching 8 bases. The germline gives CDR1 MNHEY, CDR2 SMNVEV (reference sequence). The CDR3 has 14 residues. V lost 7 bases, J lost 0 bases, and 3 bases stayed unmatched. The CDR3 DNA is TGTGCCAGCAATCAGCGGGGGAGCACAGATACGCAGTATTTT. It translates to CASNQRGSTDTQYF.

This chain joins TRBV10-3 and TRBJ1-1; D uncertain. V was shortened by 0 bases and J by 1 base, with 3 bases between the two germline ends. The CDR3 sequence is 13 residues long. CDR1 is ENHRY, CDR2 SYGVKD, per germline. The CDR3 nucleotides are TGTGCCATCAGTGAGTCTAAGAACACTGAAGCTTTCTTT. It codes for CAISESKNTEAFF.

The V call is TRBV7-9, the J call TRBJ1-5, with D maybe TRBD1 (5 bases). Germline V gives CDR1 SEHNR, CDR2 FQNEAQ (reference sequence). The CDR3 consists of 14 residues. The V gene lost 1 base and the J gene lost 1 base, with 5 bases spanning the gap. The CDR3, as DNA: TGTGCCAGCAGCTTAGGACAGAGCAATCAGCCCCAGCATTTT. As protein: CASSLGQSNQPQHF.